The source of this TCR beta chain is a study of control samples from healthy donors and cancer patients. Looked up from germline, CDR1 is SGHTS and CDR2 is YDEGEE. Trimming cost V 10 bases and J 0 bases; bases outside gene matches: 6. CDR3 length: 14 amino acids. Libraries were prepared by immunoSEQ multiplex PCR; TCRdb keeps only in-frame clonotypes and omits some of them. The sample lists 90,000 to 100,000 clones; approximately 90% were seen once. V is TRBV5-8 and J is TRBJ2-1; 8 nucleotides agree with TRBD2. Sequences were obtained from blood. The source of this sequence is a woman under 30 in good health. CDR3 sequence: CAPAGGASYNEQFF. The DNA of the CDR3 is TGTGCCCCCGCCGGGGGGGCCTCCTACAATGAGCAGTTCTTC.